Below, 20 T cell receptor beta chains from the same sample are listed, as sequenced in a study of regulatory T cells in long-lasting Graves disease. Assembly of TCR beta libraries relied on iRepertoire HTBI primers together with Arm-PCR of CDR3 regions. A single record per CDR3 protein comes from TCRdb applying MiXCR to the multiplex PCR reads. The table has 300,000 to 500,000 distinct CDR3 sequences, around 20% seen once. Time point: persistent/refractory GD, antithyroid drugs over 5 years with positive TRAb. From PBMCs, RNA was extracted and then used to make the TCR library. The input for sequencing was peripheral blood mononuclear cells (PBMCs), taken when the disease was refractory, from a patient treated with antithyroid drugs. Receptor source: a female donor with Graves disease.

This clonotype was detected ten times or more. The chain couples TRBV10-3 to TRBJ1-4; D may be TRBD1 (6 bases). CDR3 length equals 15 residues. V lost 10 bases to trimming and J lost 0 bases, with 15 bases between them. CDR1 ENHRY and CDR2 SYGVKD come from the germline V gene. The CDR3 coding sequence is TGTGCCACCCAAGGGACAACAGCAACTAATGAAAAACTGTTTTTT. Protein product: CATQGTTATNEKLFF.

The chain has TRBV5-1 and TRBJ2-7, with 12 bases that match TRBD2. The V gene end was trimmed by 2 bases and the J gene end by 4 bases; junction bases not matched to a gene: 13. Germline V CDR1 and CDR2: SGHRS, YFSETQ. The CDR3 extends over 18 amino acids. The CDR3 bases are TGCGCCAGCAGCTTTTGGCTAGCGGGAGGGCTAAACCCTTACGAGCAGTACTTC. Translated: CASSFWLAGGLNPYEQYF.

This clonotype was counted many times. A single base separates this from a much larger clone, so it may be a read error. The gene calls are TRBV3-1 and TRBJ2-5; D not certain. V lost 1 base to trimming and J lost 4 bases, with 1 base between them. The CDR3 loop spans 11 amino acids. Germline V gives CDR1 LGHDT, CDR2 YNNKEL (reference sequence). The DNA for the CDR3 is TGTGCCAGCAGCCAAGTAGAGACCCAGTACTTC. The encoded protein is CASSQVETQYF.

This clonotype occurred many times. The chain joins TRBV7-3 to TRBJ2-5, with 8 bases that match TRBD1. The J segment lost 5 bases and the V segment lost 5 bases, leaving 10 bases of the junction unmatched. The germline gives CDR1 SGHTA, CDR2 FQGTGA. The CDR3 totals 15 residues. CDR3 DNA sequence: TGTGCCAGCAGCCCGGGGACAGGCTTTGGGGAGACCCAGTACTTC. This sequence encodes CASSPGTGFGETQYF.

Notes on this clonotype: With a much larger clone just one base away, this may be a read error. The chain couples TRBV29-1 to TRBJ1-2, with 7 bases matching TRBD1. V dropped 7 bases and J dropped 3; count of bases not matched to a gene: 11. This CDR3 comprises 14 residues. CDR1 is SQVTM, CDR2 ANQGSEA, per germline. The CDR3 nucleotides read TGCAGCGCTCACGGACAGGAGGGTTACTATGGCTACACCTTC. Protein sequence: CSAHGQEGYYGYTF.

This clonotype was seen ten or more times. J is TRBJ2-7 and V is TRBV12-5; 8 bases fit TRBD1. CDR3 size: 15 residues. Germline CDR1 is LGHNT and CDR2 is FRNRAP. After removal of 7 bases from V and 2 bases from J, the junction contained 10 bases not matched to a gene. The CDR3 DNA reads TGTGCTAGTGAAAACGGACAGGGAGAGACCTACGAGCAGTACTTC. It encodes CASENGQGETYEQYF.

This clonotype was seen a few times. The CDR3 bases are TGTGCCAGCAGCTTACTGCACTACGAGCAGTACTTC. This sequence encodes CASSLLHYEQYF. The genes are TRBV7-2 and TRBJ2-7; D is ambiguous. V dropped 2 bases and J dropped 3 bases, with 5 bases sitting between them. Germline lookup yields CDR1 SGHTA and CDR2 FQGNSA. CDR3 length equals 12 residues.

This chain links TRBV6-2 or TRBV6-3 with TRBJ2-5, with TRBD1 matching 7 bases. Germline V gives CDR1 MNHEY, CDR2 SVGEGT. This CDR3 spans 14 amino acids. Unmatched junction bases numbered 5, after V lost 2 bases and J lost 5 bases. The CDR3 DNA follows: TGTGCCAGCAGTTACAGGGGGCCGGGGGAGACCCAGTACTTC. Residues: CASSYRGPGETQYF.

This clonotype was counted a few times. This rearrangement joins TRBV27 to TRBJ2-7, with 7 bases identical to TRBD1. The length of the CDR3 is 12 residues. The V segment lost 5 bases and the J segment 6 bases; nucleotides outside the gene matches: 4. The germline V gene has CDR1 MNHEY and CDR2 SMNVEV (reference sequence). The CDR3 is CASSIAGGEQYF. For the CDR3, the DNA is TGTGCCAGCAGTATCGCAGGGGGCGAGCAGTACTTC.

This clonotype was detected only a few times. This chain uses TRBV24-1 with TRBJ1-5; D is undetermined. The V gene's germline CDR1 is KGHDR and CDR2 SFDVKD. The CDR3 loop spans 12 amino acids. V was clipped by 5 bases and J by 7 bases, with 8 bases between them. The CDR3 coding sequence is TGTGCCACCAGTGTAGTGGGCCAGCCCCAGCATTTT. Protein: CATSVVGQPQHF.

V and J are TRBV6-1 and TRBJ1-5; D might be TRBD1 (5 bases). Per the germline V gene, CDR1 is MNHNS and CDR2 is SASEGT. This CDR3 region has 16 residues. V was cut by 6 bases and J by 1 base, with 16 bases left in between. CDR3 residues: CASSQGMEGSNQPQHF. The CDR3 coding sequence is TGTGCCAGCAGCCAGGGTATGGAGGGGAGCAATCAGCCCCAGCATTTT.

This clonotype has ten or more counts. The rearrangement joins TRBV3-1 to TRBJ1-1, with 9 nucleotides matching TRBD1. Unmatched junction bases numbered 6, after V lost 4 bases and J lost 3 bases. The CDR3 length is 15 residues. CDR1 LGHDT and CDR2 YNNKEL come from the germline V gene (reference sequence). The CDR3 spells CASSPGTGRYTEAFF. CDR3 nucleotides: TGTGCCAGCAGCCCGGGGACAGGGAGGTACACTGAAGCTTTCTTT. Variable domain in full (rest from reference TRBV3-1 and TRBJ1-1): DTAVSQTPKYLVTQMGNDKSIKCEQNLGHDTMYWYKQDSKKFLKIMFSYNNKELIINETVPNRFSPKSPDKAHLNLHINSLELGDSAVYFCASSPGTGRYTEAFFGQGTRLTVV.

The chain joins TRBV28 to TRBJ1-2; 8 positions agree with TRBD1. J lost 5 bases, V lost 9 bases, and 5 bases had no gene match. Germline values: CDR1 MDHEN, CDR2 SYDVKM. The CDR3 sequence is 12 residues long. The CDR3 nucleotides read TGTGCCAGTGACAGGGGTTGGTATGGCTACACCTTC. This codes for CASDRGWYGYTF.

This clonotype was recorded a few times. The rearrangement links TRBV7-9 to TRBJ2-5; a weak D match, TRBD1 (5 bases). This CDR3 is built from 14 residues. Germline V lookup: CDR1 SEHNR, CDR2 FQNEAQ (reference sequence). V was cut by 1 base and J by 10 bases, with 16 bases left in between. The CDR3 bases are TGTGCCAGCAGCTTAGTCCCCCAGGGTGATGACCAGTACTTC. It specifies CASSLVPQGDDQYF.

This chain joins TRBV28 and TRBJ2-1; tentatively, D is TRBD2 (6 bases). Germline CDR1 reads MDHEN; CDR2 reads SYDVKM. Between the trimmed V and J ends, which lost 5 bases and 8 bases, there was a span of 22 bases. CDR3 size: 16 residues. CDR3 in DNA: TGTGCCAGCAGTAGGGGCGGGGACCCTCTCGGGGATGAGCAGTTCTTC. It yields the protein CASSRGGDPLGDEQFF.

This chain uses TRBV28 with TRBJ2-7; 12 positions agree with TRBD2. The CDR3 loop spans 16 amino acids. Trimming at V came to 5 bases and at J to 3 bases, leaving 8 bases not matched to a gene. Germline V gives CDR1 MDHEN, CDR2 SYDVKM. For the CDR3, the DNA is TGTGCCAGCAGTCGCGGGGGACTAGCGGGTGACTACGAGCAGTACTTC. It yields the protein CASSRGGLAGDYEQYF.

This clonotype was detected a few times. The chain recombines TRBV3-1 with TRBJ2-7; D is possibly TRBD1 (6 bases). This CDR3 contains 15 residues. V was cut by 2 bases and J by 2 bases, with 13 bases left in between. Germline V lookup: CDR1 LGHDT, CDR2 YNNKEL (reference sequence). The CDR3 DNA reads TGTGCCAGCAGCCAAATCGACAGGAGCCCCTACGAGCAGTACTTC. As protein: CASSQIDRSPYEQYF.

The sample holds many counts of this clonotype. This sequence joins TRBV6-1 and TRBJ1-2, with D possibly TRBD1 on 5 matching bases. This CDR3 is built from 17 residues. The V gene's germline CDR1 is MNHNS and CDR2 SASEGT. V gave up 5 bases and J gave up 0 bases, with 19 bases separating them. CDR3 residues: CASSTSGALVANYGYTF. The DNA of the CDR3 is TGTGCCAGCAGTACTTCCGGGGCCCTCGTGGCTAACTATGGCTACACCTTC.

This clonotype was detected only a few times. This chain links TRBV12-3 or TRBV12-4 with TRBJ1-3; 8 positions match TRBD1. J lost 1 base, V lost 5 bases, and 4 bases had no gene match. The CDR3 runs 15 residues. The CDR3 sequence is CASSVQGASGNTIYF. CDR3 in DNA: TGTGCCAGCAGTGTCCAGGGGGCTTCTGGAAACACCATATATTTT.

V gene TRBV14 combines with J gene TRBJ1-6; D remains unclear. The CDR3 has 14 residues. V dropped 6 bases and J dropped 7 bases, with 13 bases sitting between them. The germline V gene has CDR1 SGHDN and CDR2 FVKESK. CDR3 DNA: TGTGCCAGCAGGCAGACGGGAAGAAATTCACCCCTCCACTTT. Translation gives CASRQTGRNSPLHF. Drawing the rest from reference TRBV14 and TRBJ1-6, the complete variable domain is EAGVTQFPSHSVIEKGQTVTLRCDPISGHDNLYWYRRVMGKEIKFLLHFVKESKQDESGMPNNRFLAERTGGTYSTLKVQPAELEDSGVYFCASRQTGRNSPLHFGNGTRLTVT.